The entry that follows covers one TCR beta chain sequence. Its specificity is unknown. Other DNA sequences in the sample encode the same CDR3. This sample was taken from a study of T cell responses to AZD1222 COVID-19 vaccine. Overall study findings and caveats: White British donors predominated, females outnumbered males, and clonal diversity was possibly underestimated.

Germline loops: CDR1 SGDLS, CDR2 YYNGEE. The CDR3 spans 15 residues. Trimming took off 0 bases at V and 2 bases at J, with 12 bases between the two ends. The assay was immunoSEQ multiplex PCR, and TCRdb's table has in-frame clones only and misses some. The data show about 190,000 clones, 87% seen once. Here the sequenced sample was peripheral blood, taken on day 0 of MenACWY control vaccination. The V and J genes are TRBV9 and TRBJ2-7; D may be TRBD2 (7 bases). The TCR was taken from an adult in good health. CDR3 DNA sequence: TGTGCCAGCAGCGTAGCCGGGGGGCCCACCTACGAGCAGTACTTC. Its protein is CASSVAGGPTYEQYF. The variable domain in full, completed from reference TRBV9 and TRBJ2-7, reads DSGVTQTPKHLITATGQRVTLRCSPRSGDLSVYWYQQSLDQGLQFLIQYYNGEERAKGNILERFSAQQFPDLHSELNLSSLELGDSALYFCASSVAGGPTYEQYFGPGTRLTVT.